This T cell receptor beta chain was identified in a study of blood T cell repertoires in COVID-19. The CDR3 contains 16 residues. Germline V gene data show CDR1 as MDHEN and CDR2 as SYDVKM. J gave up 5 bases and V 3 bases, and 5 bases lay outside the gene matches. The method was immunoSEQ multiplex PCR; TCRdb's version includes in-frame clones alone and lacks a portion of them. The data show about 140,000 clones, roughly 86% seen once. The receptor's source is a man aged 45-65 years with active or convalescent COVID-19. J is TRBJ2-5 and V is TRBV28, with 14 bases aligning to TRBD2. Input material: peripheral blood. CDR3 in amino acids: CASSFRGLAGEETQYF. The CDR3 DNA reads as TGTGCCAGCAGTTTCCGGGGACTAGCGGGAGAGGAGACCCAGTACTTC.